These 20 T cell receptor beta chains were sequenced from one sample in a study of blood T cells in healthy people across ages. Using a J-beta primer mix together with a sample-barcoded 5' primer, a second PCR was run for roughly 6 to 11 cycles. From the 5' RACE reads, TCRdb called clonotypes with MiXCR, one entry per CDR3 protein. This sample has about 680,000 distinct CDR3 sequences, with around half found just once. Sequences were obtained from blood. These receptor sequences come from a woman aged 55-70 years in good health.

The rearrangement links TRBV6-2 or TRBV6-3 to TRBJ1-2; 9 bases line up with TRBD1. Germline loops: CDR1 MNHEY, CDR2 SVGEGT. CDR3 length equals 15 residues. The J segment lost 2 bases and the V segment lost 5 bases, leaving 6 bases of the junction unmatched. The CDR3 nucleotides are TGTGCCAGCAGTCCGACCGGGACAGGGAACTATGGCTACACCTTC. It yields the protein CASSPTGTGNYGYTF.

This clonotype was picked up a small number of times. J is TRBJ1-1 and V is TRBV11-3; D remains ambiguous. Germline V gene lookup returns CDR1 SGHNT and CDR2 YENEEA. The germline V and J ends were trimmed by 2 bases and 1 base, with 5 bases remaining between them. There are 13 residues in the CDR3. CDR3 amino acids: CASSLQWNTEAFF. The CDR3 DNA reads as TGTGCCAGCAGCTTACAGTGGAACACTGAAGCTTTCTTT.

This clonotype appeared many times. This sequence joins TRBV27 and TRBJ2-7, with D perhaps TRBD1 (6 bases). Trimming removed 6 bases at V and 2 bases at J, with 11 bases between. CDR3 length: 13 residues. Per the germline V gene, CDR1 is MNHEY and CDR2 is SMNVEV (reference sequence). CDR3 amino acids: CASSQQGAYEQYF. CDR3 sequence (DNA): TGTGCCAGCAGCCAACAGGGTGCCTACGAGCAGTACTTC.

The rearrangement uses TRBV20-1 and TRBJ2-3, with D possibly TRBD1 on 6 matching bases. Germline V gene data show CDR1 as DFQATT and CDR2 as SNEGSKA (reference sequence). Trimming removed 3 bases from V and 4 bases from J, with 11 bases in between. The CDR3 runs 13 residues. CDR3 DNA sequence: TGCAGTGCTAGGTCCCCAGGGGCAGATACGCAGTATTTT. Its translation: CSARSPGADTQYF.

This clonotype turned up a few times. This chain uses TRBV5-1 with TRBJ2-7, with D unresolved. Trimming removed 4 bases from V and 2 bases from J, with 10 bases in between. Germline V lookup: CDR1 SGHRS, CDR2 YFSETQ. The CDR3 runs to 13 residues. CDR3 sequence reads: CASSATGAYEQYF. CDR3 in DNA: TGCGCCAGCAGCGCGACGGGTGCCTACGAGCAGTACTTC.

This clonotype was counted once. The V call is TRBV4-2, the J call TRBJ2-3; D remains unclear. The CDR3 extends over 16 amino acids. The V gene lost 0 bases and the J gene lost 2 bases, with 12 bases spanning the gap. CDR1 and CDR2 (germline): LGHNA, YNFKEQ. CDR3 in amino acids: CASSQEGSSATDTQYF. In DNA, the CDR3 is TGTGCCAGCAGCCAAGAAGGTAGTTCGGCCACAGATACGCAGTATTTT.

V and J are TRBV11-1 and TRBJ2-5; 9 nucleotides match TRBD1. The J segment lost 5 bases and the V segment lost 6 bases, leaving 7 bases of the junction unmatched. Germline values: CDR1 SGHAT, CDR2 FQDESV (reference sequence). The CDR3 covers 14 residues. The CDR3 protein is CASRSRDRAETQYF. CDR3 bases: TGTGCCAGCAGGTCCCGGGACAGGGCGGAGACCCAGTACTTC. The whole variable domain, filled in from reference TRBV11-1 and TRBJ2-5, reads EAEVAQSPRYKITEKSQAVAFWCDPISGHATLYWYRQILGQGPELLVQFQDESVVDDSQLPKDRFSAERLKGVDSTLKIQPAELGDSAMYLCASRSRDRAETQYFGPGTRLLVL.

Only a few counts were recorded for this clonotype. The chain links TRBV5-1 to TRBJ2-3; D assignment may be TRBD1 or TRBD2 (5 bases each). The CDR3 has 14 residues. With 4 bases removed from V and 0 bases from J, the gap between germline ends came to 9 bases. Germline CDR1 is SGHRS and CDR2 is YFSETQ. The DNA of the CDR3 is TGCGCCAGCAGCACCGGGACGAGCACAGATACGCAGTATTTT. The encoded protein is CASSTGTSTDTQYF.

This clonotype was seen a handful of times. The chain has TRBV20-1 and TRBJ2-5, with D maybe TRBD2 (5 bases). The CDR3 totals 15 residues. Germline lookup yields CDR1 DFQATT and CDR2 SNEGSKA (reference sequence). V shed 0 bases and J shed 5 bases, with 16 bases lying between them. The CDR3: CSARDQGRLRETQYF. CDR3 in DNA: TGCAGTGCTAGAGATCAAGGGAGACTCCGTGAGACCCAGTACTTC.

The chain employs TRBV25-1 and TRBJ2-7, with TRBD2 matching over 7 bases. Germline V lookup: CDR1 MGHDK, CDR2 SYGVNS. V lost 5 bases, J lost 3 bases, and 10 bases stayed unmatched. This CDR3 comprises 15 residues. For the CDR3, the DNA is TGTGCCAGCAGTACAGCGGGGCCACCCGACTACGAGCAGTACTTC. Its translation: CASSTAGPPDYEQYF.

This clonotype was recorded at least ten times. The chain joins TRBV29-1 to TRBJ2-6; D is unclear. The length of the CDR3 is 13 residues. Germline-derived CDR1 and CDR2 are SQVTM and ANQGSEA. V gave up 6 bases and J gave up 1 base, with 7 bases separating them. The CDR3 region is CSVARSGANVLTF. The CDR3 DNA sequence: TGCAGCGTGGCACGATCTGGGGCCAACGTCCTGACTTTC. The variable domain in full, with the rest retrieved from reference TRBV29-1 and TRBJ2-6, is SAVISQKPSRDICQRGTSLTIQCQVDSQVTMMFWYRQQPGQSLTLIATANQGSEATYESGFVIDKFPISRPNLTFSTLTVSNMSPEDSSIYLCSVARSGANVLTFGAGSRLTVL.

The rearrangement uses TRBV7-2 and TRBJ1-4, with unresolved D. In germline, CDR1 is SGHTA, CDR2 FQGNSA. V was shortened by 8 bases and J by 3 bases, with 16 bases between the two germline ends. CDR3 length equals 15 residues. CDR3 in amino acids: CASSRHRSSNEKLFF. CDR3 nucleotide sequence: TGTGCCAGCTCCAGACATCGGTCATCTAATGAAAAACTGTTTTTT.

This clonotype was observed a handful of times. This sequence joins TRBV9 and TRBJ2-1; TRBD2 might be the D (7 bases). Trimming cost V 0 bases and J 6 bases, with 10 bases left between them. The CDR3 is 14 residues long. Germline V gene lookup returns CDR1 SGDLS and CDR2 YYNGEE. CDR3 amino acids: CASSVGGGANEQFF. The CDR3 nucleotides read TGTGCCAGCAGCGTAGGAGGGGGGGCCAATGAGCAGTTCTTC.

The chain is built from TRBV10-3 and TRBJ2-2; perhaps TRBD1 as D (6 bases). Germline V gene data show CDR1 as ENHRY and CDR2 as SYGVKD. CDR3 length: 16 amino acids. Trimming shortened V by 6 bases and J by 1 base, and 15 bases separated the two germline ends. The DNA for the CDR3 is TGTGCCATCAGGGGGGCAGGGGACATGAACACCGGGGAGCTGTTTTTT. It encodes CAIRGAGDMNTGELFF.

This chain joins TRBV20-1 and TRBJ2-4, with D possibly being TRBD2 (6 bases). TRBJ2-7 matches the DNA end more closely, so the J call is doubtful. The CDR3 consists of 13 residues. Germline-derived CDR1 and CDR2 are DFQATT and SNEGSKA (reference sequence). CDR3 sequence reads: CSAWGGSDYEQYF. CDR3 DNA sequence: TGCAGTGCTTGGGGAGGTAGCGACTACGAGCAGTACTTC.

V usage is TRBV7-2 and J usage is TRBJ1-1; TRBD1 matches at 11 bases. The CDR3 sequence is 14 residues long. The V gene's germline CDR1 is SGHTA and CDR2 FQGNSA. J was trimmed by 6 bases and V by 2 bases; bases with no gene match: 2. The CDR3 sequence is CASSLRTGGPEAFF. DNA of the CDR3: TGTGCCAGCAGCTTAAGGACAGGGGGCCCTGAAGCTTTCTTT.

The chain links TRBV24-1 to TRBJ2-7, with D perhaps TRBD2 (5 bases). The V gene lost 3 bases and the J gene lost 5 bases, with 10 bases spanning the gap. The CDR3 loop spans 13 amino acids. From germline, CDR1 is KGHDR and CDR2 SFDVKD. Here the CDR3 reads CATSDRRRNEQYF. The DNA for the CDR3 is TGTGCCACCAGTGATCGTAGGAGGAACGAGCAGTACTTC.

This clonotype has only a few counts. The rearrangement links TRBV7-3 to TRBJ1-6; no clear D gene. With 2 bases removed from V and 6 bases from J, the gap between germline ends came to 8 bases. This CDR3 has 14 residues. CDR1 and CDR2 from the germline V gene are SGHTA and FQGTGA. The CDR3 region is CASSLAGINSPLHF. The CDR3 coding sequence is TGTGCCAGCAGCTTAGCGGGGATTAATTCACCCCTCCACTTT.

This clonotype was seen more than once but under ten times. This sequence joins TRBV6-5 and TRBJ2-7; D might be TRBD1 (5 bases). CDR1 MNHEY and CDR2 SVGAGI come from the germline V gene. Trimming pared 2 bases from V and 0 bases from J, leaving 20 bases between. There are 18 residues in the CDR3. The CDR3 sequence is CASSYALYPSGNSYEQYF. In DNA form, the CDR3 reads TGTGCCAGCAGTTACGCCCTTTACCCTTCAGGGAACTCCTACGAGCAGTACTTC.

The chain couples TRBV6-2 or TRBV6-3 to TRBJ2-1; D is undetermined. Germline-derived CDR1 and CDR2 are MNHEY and SVGEGT. This CDR3 contains 12 residues. Trimming pared 5 bases from V and 4 bases from J, leaving 6 bases between. The CDR3 loop reads CASSARYNEQFF. In DNA form, the CDR3 reads TGTGCCAGCAGTGCCCGGTACAATGAGCAGTTCTTC.